This TCR beta chain originates from a study of shared clonotypes between healthy human individuals. Sequenced by immunoSEQ multiplex PCR; TCRdb stores in-frame clones only, minus some. The sample yields over 2 million clones, under 95% seen once. The sequence was obtained from a man aged 18 to 30 in good health. Some clones in this sample may be carry-over from other donors' samples. The specimen was naive CD4+ T cells from PBMCs. Subset here: CD45RA+ positively selected.

As DNA, the CDR3 is TGTGCCAGCAGTGAGGGACAGGCCCAAGGGCAGCCCCAGCATTTT. Amino acid sequence: CASSEGQAQGQPQHF. The genes are TRBV2 and TRBJ1-5; 8 bases match TRBD1. The germline gives CDR1 SNHLY, CDR2 FYNNEI. J gave up 7 bases and V 3 bases, and 8 bases lay outside the gene matches. The CDR3 contains 15 residues.